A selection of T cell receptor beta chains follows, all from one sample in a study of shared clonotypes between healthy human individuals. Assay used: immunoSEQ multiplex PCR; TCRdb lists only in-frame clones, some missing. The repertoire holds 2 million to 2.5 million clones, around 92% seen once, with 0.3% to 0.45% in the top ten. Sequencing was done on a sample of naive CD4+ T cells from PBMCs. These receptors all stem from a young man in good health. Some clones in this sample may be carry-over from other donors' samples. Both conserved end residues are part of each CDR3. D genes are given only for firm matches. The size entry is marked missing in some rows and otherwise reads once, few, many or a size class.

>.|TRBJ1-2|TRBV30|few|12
CAWSKAGYGYTF
TGTGCCTGGAGTAAAGCGGGCTATGGCTACACCTTC
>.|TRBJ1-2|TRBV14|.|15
CASSQGSEVNYGYTF
TGTGCCAGCAGCCAAGGCTCCGAAGTTAACTATGGCTACACCTTC
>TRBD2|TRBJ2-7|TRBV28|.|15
CASIPPVAGRGEQYF
TGTGCCAGCATACCCCCGGTTGCCGGGAGGGGCGAGCAGTACTTC
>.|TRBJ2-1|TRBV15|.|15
CATSVGGRGLGEQFF
TGTGCCACCAGCGTGGGGGGAAGGGGGTTAGGTGAGCAGTTCTTC
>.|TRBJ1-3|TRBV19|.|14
CASSPTSSGNTIYF
TGTGCCAGTAGTCCGACAAGCTCTGGAAACACCATATATTTT
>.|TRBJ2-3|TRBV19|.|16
CASSIFLAASTDTQYF
TGTGCCAGTAGTATCTTTCTAGCAGCTAGCACAGATACGCAGTATTTT
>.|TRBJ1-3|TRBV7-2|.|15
CASSRTVSSGNTIYF
TGTGCCAGCAGCCGTACAGTGAGCTCTGGAAACACCATATATTTT
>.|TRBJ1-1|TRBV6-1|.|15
CASSEEVRGSAEAFF
TGTGCCAGCAGTGAGGAGGTGCGGGGATCGGCTGAAGCTTTCTTT
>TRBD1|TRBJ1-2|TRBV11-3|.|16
CASSLPRTGVLYGYTF
TGTGCCAGCAGCTTACCCCGGACAGGCGTCCTCTATGGCTACACCTTC
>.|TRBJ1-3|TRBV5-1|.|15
CASSLVGTSGNTIYF
TGCGCCAGCAGCTTGGTCGGAACTTCTGGAAACACCATATATTTT
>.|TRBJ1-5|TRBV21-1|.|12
CASLTACQPQHF
TGTGCCAGCCTGACAGCCTGTCAGCCCCAGCATTTT
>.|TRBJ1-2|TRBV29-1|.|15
CSVWNRASSDYGYTF
TGCAGCGTTTGGAACAGGGCGAGTTCGGACTATGGCTACACCTTC
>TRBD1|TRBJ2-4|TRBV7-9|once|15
CASSLGDRAKNIQYF
TGTGCCAGCAGCTTAGGGGACAGAGCCAAAAACATTCAGTACTTC
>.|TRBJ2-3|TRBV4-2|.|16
CASSPSSASGTDTQYF
TGTGCCAGCAGCCCATCAAGTGCTAGCGGCACAGATACGCAGTATTTT
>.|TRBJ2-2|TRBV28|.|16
CASSSTPEGDTGELFF
TGTGCCAGCAGTTCTACCCCGGAAGGGGACACCGGGGAGCTGTTTTTT
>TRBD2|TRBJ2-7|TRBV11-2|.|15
CASSLGGSGSSEQYF
TGTGCCAGCAGCTTAGGGGGTAGCGGGAGCTCCGAGCAGTACTTC
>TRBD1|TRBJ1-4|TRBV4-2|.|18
CASSQVVNRGATNEKLFF
TGTGCCAGCAGCCAAGTAGTTAACAGGGGAGCCACTAATGAAAAACTGTTTTTT
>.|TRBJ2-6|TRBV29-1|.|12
CSVWAGANVLTF
TGCAGCGTTTGGGCTGGGGCCAACGTCCTGACTTTC
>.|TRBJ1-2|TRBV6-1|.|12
CASSVLGRGYTF
TGTGCCAGCAGTGTGCTTGGCCGCGGCTACACCTTC
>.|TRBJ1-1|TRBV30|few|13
CAWSQVSGREAFF
TGTGCCTGGAGTCAGGTGAGTGGCAGGGAAGCTTTCTTT
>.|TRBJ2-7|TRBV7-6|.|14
CASSSTYQSYEQYF
TGTGCCAGCAGCTCGACGTACCAGTCCTACGAGCAGTACTTC
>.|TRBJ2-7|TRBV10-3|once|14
CATTQQLGGHEQYF
TGTGCCACCACCCAGCAGTTGGGGGGTCACGAGCAGTACTTC
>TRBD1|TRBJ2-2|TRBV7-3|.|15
CASSHGQGWTGELFF
TGTGCCAGCAGCCACGGACAGGGGTGGACCGGGGAGCTGTTTTTT